This T cell receptor beta chain derives from a study of blood T cell repertoires in COVID-19. For the study at large: Sites across the United States, Italy and Spain contributed samples from acute and convalescent COVID-19. Sample material is recorded as cDNA or gDNA derived from T cells, B-cell-depleted T cells, or PBMCs.

V shed 0 bases and J shed 6 bases, with 12 bases lying between them. The germline V gene has CDR1 LGHNA and CDR2 YSLEER. There are 15 residues in the CDR3. As originally analysed: Reference gene primers were amplified, and this amplification served to estimate nucleated cell counts. Clones were sequenced by immunoSEQ multiplex PCR, and TCRdb holds only the in-frame ones, with some missing. D and trimming were read from the DNA, whereas the V and J calls and clone size are those reported in that table. Here the sample spans a few hundred thousand clones, approximately 88% being singletons. There are a few counts of this clone.

V is TRBV4-3 and J is TRBJ1-5; tentatively, D is TRBD1 (5 bases). The sequence came from a man in his forties or fifties with acute or convalescent COVID-19. Sequenced input: peripheral blood. The CDR3: CASSQDKGLGQPQHF. The CDR3 nucleotides are TGCGCCAGCAGCCAAGATAAGGGGCTCGGTCAGCCCCAGCATTTT.